Given below is one T cell receptor beta chain in context. Its specificity is unknown. As defined, naive CD8 cells were CD45RO-negative and positively selected for CCR7, with terminally differentiated effector memory CD45RA+ cells excluded. The data derive from a study of shared clonotypes between healthy human individuals. Only in-frame clones appear in the TCRdb table, and some are missing; sequencing was by immunoSEQ multiplex PCR. The sample holds just over 2,000,000 clones, about 95% seen once. General study findings and limits: Non-shared clonotypes were found to have lower generation probabilities than the clonotypes that were shared by all four of the sorted-subset donors.

The germline V and J ends were trimmed by 4 bases and 1 base, with 12 bases remaining between them. The CDR3 totals 14 residues. The V gene's germline CDR1 is SGHTS and CDR2 YDEGEE. Material for sequencing was naive CD8+ T cells sorted from blood. The TCR originated in a man aged 18-30 years in good health. The chain couples TRBV5-8 to TRBJ2-7, with D possibly called TRBD1 or TRBD2 (5 bases each). DNA for the CDR3: TGTGCCAGCAGCCAGGCTGGGGGATCCTACGAGCAGTACTTC. It is translated as CASSQAGGSYEQYF.